Shown below are 14 T cell receptor beta chains from a single sample sequenced in a study of shared clonotypes between healthy human individuals. Assay: immunoSEQ multiplex PCR; the TCRdb copy retains only in-frame clones and omits some. The table lists 730,000 or so clones, about 78% of them singletons, with around 1.8% in the top ten. Sequences were obtained from memory CD4+ T cells sorted from blood. The subset here: CD45RA-negative fraction. These receptors all stem from a woman in her thirties in good health.

This clone was observed at least ten times. The DNA for the CDR3 is TGCAGCGTTGAAGATCTTGGCGGGAAGGTAGATACGCAGTATTTT. It is translated as CSVEDLGGKVDTQYF. V usage is TRBV29-1 and J usage is TRBJ2-3, with D possibly being TRBD2 (6 bases). V was trimmed by 0 bases and J by 5 bases, leaving 15 bases between them. The germline V gene encodes CDR1 SQVTM and CDR2 ANQGSEA. The CDR3 totals 15 residues.

V gene TRBV28 combines with J gene TRBJ2-2, with 8 positions matching TRBD1. The CDR3 contains 15 residues. Germline-derived CDR1 and CDR2 are MDHEN and SYDVKM. With 5 bases clipped from V and 5 bases from J, the junction kept 7 bases outside the gene matches. CDR3 region: CASSLGQGSTGELFF. CDR3 DNA: TGTGCCAGCAGTCTCGGACAGGGTAGTACCGGGGAGCTGTTTTTT.

The CDR3 DNA sequence: TGTGCCAGCAGTGCCTCCGGGACAGGATACCACGAGCAGTACTTC. This sequence encodes CASSASGTGYHEQYF. The chain links TRBV25-1 to TRBJ2-7; 8 positions match TRBD1. The J segment lost 5 bases and the V segment lost 4 bases, leaving 10 bases of the junction unmatched. Germline V gene sequence: CDR1 MGHDK, CDR2 SYGVNS. There are 15 residues in the CDR3.

The V call is TRBV6-1, the J call TRBJ1-5; 8 bases map to TRBD1. Germline V gene lookup returns CDR1 MNHNS and CDR2 SASEGT. This CDR3 has 17 amino acids. V gave up 0 bases and J gave up 2 bases; unmatched junction bases: 6. The CDR3 spells CASSEASGQGGNQPQHF. CDR3 DNA sequence: TGTGCCAGCAGTGAAGCTTCTGGACAGGGAGGCAATCAGCCCCAGCATTTT.

The rearrangement links TRBV9 to TRBJ2-7, with 7 bases identical to TRBD1. The V segment lost 0 bases and the J segment 6 bases; nucleotides outside the gene matches: 6. Germline V CDR1 and CDR2: SGDLS, YYNGEE. This CDR3 is built from 14 residues. CDR3 protein: CASSVDSDRSEQYF. CDR3 nucleotide sequence: TGTGCCAGCAGCGTAGATTCGGACAGGAGCGAGCAGTACTTC.

The V and J genes are TRBV13 and TRBJ1-2; D remains unclear. Germline V gene sequence: CDR1 PRHDT, CDR2 FYEKMQ (reference sequence). Trimming cost V 3 bases and J 2 bases, with 10 bases left between them. CDR3 length: 14 residues. The CDR3 reads CASSFRRPNYGYTF. CDR3 sequence (DNA): TGTGCCAGCAGCTTCCGACGCCCGAACTATGGCTACACCTTC. Looking up the rest from reference TRBV13 and TRBJ1-2 gives the full variable domain: AAGVIQSPRHLIKEKRETATLKCYPIPRHDTVYWYQQGPGQDPQFLISFYEKMQSDKGSIPDRFSAQQFSDYHSELNMSSLELGDSALYFCASSFRRPNYGYTFGSGTRLTVV.

This clone was recorded a few times. The J gene is TRBJ2-5, the V gene TRBV28, with 14 bases aligning to TRBD2. CDR3 length equals 16 residues. Germline V CDR1 and CDR2: MDHEN, SYDVKM. V shed 4 bases, J shed 0 bases, and the junction held 1 base outside the gene matches. CDR3 DNA sequence: TGTGCCAGCAGTTGGACTAGCGGGAGGTACCAAGAGACCCAGTACTTC. Translating gives CASSWTSGRYQETQYF.

The V gene is TRBV2, the J gene TRBJ2-5, with 8 bases that match TRBD2. CDR3 length: 14 residues. Germline V gene lookup returns CDR1 SNHLY and CDR2 FYNNEI. Trimming at V came to 5 bases and at J to 5 bases, leaving 7 bases not matched to a gene. The CDR3 reads CASSSRAGAETQYF. The CDR3 region has the DNA TGTGCCAGCAGTTCGAGAGCGGGAGCGGAGACCCAGTACTTC.

The gene calls are TRBV28 and TRBJ1-1; tentatively, D is TRBD1 (5 bases). The V gene lost 6 bases and the J gene lost 11 bases, with 19 bases spanning the gap. The CDR3 covers 13 residues. Germline V lookup: CDR1 MDHEN, CDR2 SYDVKM. CDR3 sequence reads: CASSNLFRGEAFF. CDR3 in DNA: TGTGCCAGCAGCAACCTCTTCCGGGGCGAGGCTTTCTTT.

The gene calls are TRBV5-1 and TRBJ1-2; tentatively, D is TRBD1 (5 bases). CDR3 length: 16 amino acids. Germline V gives CDR1 SGHRS, CDR2 YFSETQ. The V gene lost 4 bases and the J gene lost 4 bases, with 20 bases spanning the gap. As DNA, the CDR3 is TGCGCCAGCAGCCTTTCGATCGGGGACGGTTCCTATGGCTACACCTTC. This encodes CASSLSIGDGSYGYTF.

This clone occurred a few times. This sequence joins TRBV7-9 and TRBJ1-1; D unresolved. V lost 5 bases and J lost 4, with 14 bases in between. Germline loops: CDR1 SEHNR, CDR2 FQNEAQ (reference sequence). The CDR3 consists of 14 residues. The CDR3 here is CASSPMVPGTEAFF. In DNA form, the CDR3 reads TGTGCCAGCAGCCCAATGGTGCCGGGCACTGAAGCTTTCTTT. The variable domain in full, with the rest retrieved from reference TRBV7-9 and TRBJ1-1, is DTGVSQNPRHKITKRGQNVTFRCDPISEHNRLYWYRQTLGQGPEFLTYFQNEAQLEKSRLLSDRFSAERPKGSFSTLEIQRTEQGDSAMYLCASSPMVPGTEAFFGQGTRLTVV.

The chain has TRBV5-1 and TRBJ2-1, with D possibly being TRBD2 (5 bases). Trimming removed 4 bases at V and 4 bases at J, with 15 bases between. This CDR3 is built from 15 residues. The germline V gene encodes CDR1 SGHRS and CDR2 YFSETQ. The CDR3 loop reads CASSLDYMGYNEQFF. CDR3 sequence (DNA): TGCGCCAGCAGCCTCGACTACATGGGGTACAATGAGCAGTTCTTC.

The CDR3 DNA reads as TGTGCCTGGAGTGCTAGAAGACAGGGGGGGTCGACCTACGAGCAGTACTTC. It specifies CAWSARRQGGSTYEQYF. This sequence joins TRBV30 and TRBJ2-7; TRBD1 matches at 9 bases. CDR1 is GTSNPN, CDR2 SVGIG, per germline (reference sequence). Trimming at V came to 1 base and at J to 2 bases, leaving 12 bases not matched to a gene. The CDR3 spans 17 residues.

The chain combines TRBV28 with TRBJ2-6; D ambiguous. From germline, CDR1 is MDHEN and CDR2 SYDVKM. This CDR3 comprises 16 residues. Between the trimmed V and J ends, which lost 2 bases and 0 bases, there was a span of 8 bases. The CDR3 is CASSLRKLSGANVLTF. Here the CDR3 DNA reads TGTGCCAGCAGTTTACGGAAACTCTCTGGGGCCAACGTCCTGACTTTC.